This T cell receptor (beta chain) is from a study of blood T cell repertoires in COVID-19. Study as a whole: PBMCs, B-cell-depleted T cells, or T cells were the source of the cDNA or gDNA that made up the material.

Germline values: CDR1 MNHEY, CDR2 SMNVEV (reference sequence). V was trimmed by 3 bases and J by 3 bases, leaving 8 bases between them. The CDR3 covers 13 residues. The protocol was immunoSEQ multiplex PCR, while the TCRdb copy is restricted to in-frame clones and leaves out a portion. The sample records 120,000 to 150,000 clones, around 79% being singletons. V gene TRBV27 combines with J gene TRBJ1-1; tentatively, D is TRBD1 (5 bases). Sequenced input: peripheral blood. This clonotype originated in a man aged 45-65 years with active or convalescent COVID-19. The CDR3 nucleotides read TGTGCCAGCAGTTTGAAGGGGTACACTGAAGCTTTCTTT. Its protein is CASSLKGYTEAFF.